These T cell receptor beta chains were read from a single sample in a study of PD-1 blockade in classical Hodgkin lymphoma. TCRdb's table, derived via immunoSEQ multiplex PCR, lists solely in-frame clones and lacks some. The sample has roughly 10,000 clones, 60% to 85% seen once; the top ten hold around 25%. The sequenced sample was peripheral blood mononuclear cells (PBMCs), obtained at baseline. The receptors were gathered from a human donor with classical Hodgkin lymphoma. The CDR3 runs from the conserved cysteine through the conserved F or W. D genes are given only for firm matches. The size of a clone is reported for some rows only, either as once, few or many, or as a class for expanded clones.

TRBD1 NA 12 TRBJ2-7 TRBV19 TGTGCCAGTTGGGACAGGGAAAACGAGCAGTACTTC CASWDRENEQYF
TRBD2 NA 15 TRBJ2-5 TRBV7-8 TGTGCCAGCAGCTCAGCTAGCGGGGGGGGAGAGACCCAGTACTTC CASSSASGGGETQYF
NA few 16 TRBJ2-2 TRBV25-1 TGTGCCAGCAGTGGGACACTTGGGTCGTACACCGGGGAGCTGTTTTTT CASSGTLGSYTGELFF
NA NA 13 TRBJ2-5 TRBV6-5 TGTGCCAGCACGCCCCCGGGCCGACAGACCCAGTACTTC CASTPPGRQTQYF
NA NA 14 TRBJ1-1 TRBV4-1 TGCGCCAGCAGCCAAGGTGGACCTGGCACTGAAGCTTTCTTT CASSQGGPGTEAFF
TRBD2 NA 18 TRBJ2-2 TRBV10-2 TGCGCCAGCACCAATATGTGGACTAGCGGGAGGGCCGTCGGGGAGCTGTTTTTT CASTNMWTSGRAVGELFF
TRBD2 NA 13 TRBJ2-5 TRBV18 TGTGCCAGCCGCGGGGGACTCGAAGAGACCCAGTACTTC CASRGGLEETQYF
NA NA 12 TRBJ1-1 TRBV7-8 TGTGCCAGCAGCAACGGGCTCCTTGAGGCTTTCTTT CASSNGLLEAFF
NA few 16 TRBJ1-4 TRBV9 TGTGCCAGCAGCGTAGGGAGGGCACTGGGTCTCGAAAAACTGTTTTTT CASSVGRALGLEKLFF
NA NA 18 TRBJ1-3 TRBV25-1 TGTGCCAGCAGTGAGGGCGTTGAGAGGAGGGGATCTGGAAACACCATATATTTT CASSEGVERRGSGNTIYF
TRBD1 NA 15 TRBJ2-7 TRBV2 TGTGCCAGCAGTGAATCGAGACAGGGGCTTGTCGAGCAGTACTTC CASSESRQGLVEQYF
NA NA 14 TRBJ1-5 TRBV10-3 TGTGCCATCAGTGAGTCACAGGGTAATCAGCCCCAGCATTTT CAISESQGNQPQHF
NA NA 14 TRBJ2-1 TRBV19 TGTGCCAGTAGTATAATGGCGGAGAGCCATGAGCAGTTCTTC CASSIMAESHEQFF
TRBD2 NA 18 TRBJ2-7 TRBV10-3 TGTGCCATCAGGGGGGGGACTAGCGGGAGTCCGAGCTCCTACGAGCAGTACTTC CAIRGGTSGSPSSYEQYF
NA NA 15 TRBJ2-3 TRBV5-1 TGCGCCAGCAGCCAGGGTGGAGGGAGCACAGATACGCAGTATTTT CASSQGGGSTDTQYF
NA few 15 TRBJ2-7 TRBV7-9 TGTGCCAGCAGCTTAGTTTCAGGAGGCCCCTACGAGCAGTACTTC CASSLVSGGPYEQYF
NA NA 12 TRBJ2-7 TRBV28 TGTGCCAGCACCCTCCAGGGTTACGAGCAGTACTTC CASTLQGYEQYF
NA NA 12 TRBJ1-5 TRBV5-4 TGTGCCAGCAGCTTGAACAATCAGCCCCAGCATTTT CASSLNNQPQHF
NA NA 16 TRBJ2-2 TRBV11-2 TGTGCCAGCAGTTCCCTGTCGGGGGAGATCACCGGGGAGCTGTTTTTT CASSSLSGEITGELFF
TRBD1 NA 13 TRBJ1-2 TRBV18 TGTGCCAGTACGGGACAGGGGAGATATGGCTACACCTTC CASTGQGRYGYTF
NA NA 13 TRBJ2-7 TRBV9 TGTGCCAGCAGCGTATTTGAGGGGGACGAGCAGTACTTC CASSVFEGDEQYF
NA NA 15 TRBJ2-1 TRBV7-9 TGTGCCAGCAGCCCGGAGGGAATTGTGACCAATGAGCAGTTCTTC CASSPEGIVTNEQFF
TRBD1 NA 12 TRBJ2-7 TRBV6-1 TGTGCCAGTCGGACAGGGGGCTACGAGCAGTACTTC CASRTGGYEQYF
NA NA 14 TRBJ2-7 TRBV15 TGTGCCACCAGCAGAGGAGACAACGACCACGAGCAGTACTTC CATSRGDNDHEQYF
NA NA 15 TRBJ2-7 TRBV4-1 TGCGCCAGCAGCCAAGATACACCTCCAACGAGGGAGCAGTACTTC CASSQDTPPTREQYF
TRBD1 once 18 TRBJ2-7 TRBV6-1 TGTGCCAGCAGTGGAGTACAGGGGGCGAGAGGCCCCCTAGGCGAGCAGTACTTC CASSGVQGARGPLGEQYF
TRBD1 NA 12 TRBJ1-1 TRBV18 TGTGCCAGCTCACGACAGGGCACTGAAGCTTTCTTT CASSRQGTEAFF
TRBD1 NA 13 TRBJ2-7 TRBV6-5 TGTGCCAGCAGTTACGGGACAGGGGACGAGCAGTACTTC CASSYGTGDEQYF
TRBD1 NA 16 TRBJ2-7 TRBV29-1 TGCAGCGTGGTTTACTCTGGACAGGGAAGGACGGACGAGCAGTACTTC CSVVYSGQGRTDEQYF
NA NA 14 TRBJ2-7 TRBV5-1 TGCGCCAGCAGCCCCTCCCCTAGCTCCTACGAGCAGTACTTC CASSPSPSSYEQYF
NA NA 14 TRBJ2-7 TRBV6-6 TGTGCCAGCAGGAAGACACTACACGACCACGAGCAGTACTTC CASRKTLHDHEQYF
TRBD2 NA 18 TRBJ2-7 TRBV10-2 TGCGCCAGCAGTGATCCGACTAGCGGGAGGACTACCTCCTACAAGCAGTACTTC CASSDPTSGRTTSYKQYF
TRBD1 NA 18 TRBJ1-5 TRBV6-4 TGTGCCAGAAAAGAGGGGAGGGCAGGGGGCTGTCCGAATCAGCCCCAGCATTTT CARKEGRAGGCPNQPQHF
NA once 15 TRBJ2-7 TRBV6-1 TGTGCCAGCAACCGCGCTGGGACCTACCTCTACGAGCAGTACTTC CASNRAGTYLYEQYF
NA NA 16 TRBJ2-3 TRBV6-5 TGTGCCAGCAGTTTTTGGTTCCCAGGGGGCACAGATACGCAGTATTTT CASSFWFPGGTDTQYF
NA medium-sized 15 TRBJ1-5 TRBV4-1 TGCGCCAGCAGCCTGGCTATGATTGGCAATCAGCCCCAGCATTTT CASSLAMIGNQPQHF
NA NA 13 TRBJ2-7 TRBV18 TGTGCCAGCTCACCACCGGTTTCCTACGAGCAGTACTTC CASSPPVSYEQYF
TRBD1 NA 13 TRBJ2-1 TRBV29-1 TGCAGCGTGCCGGGACAGGGAAACAATGAGCAGTTCTTC CSVPGQGNNEQFF
NA NA 15 TRBJ1-4 TRBV18 TGTGCCAGCTCACCACAACAGGGCTCCAATGAAAAACTGTTTTTT CASSPQQGSNEKLFF
NA NA 11 TRBJ2-3 TRBV7-9 TGTGCCAGCAGCTCTGTAGATACGCAGTATTTT CASSSVDTQYF
NA NA 14 TRBJ2-1 TRBV4-1 TGCGCCAGCAGCAATCAGGGGGACTACAAATCTCAGTTCTTC CASSNQGDYKSQFF
NA NA 23 TRBJ2-3 TRBV21-1 TGTGCCAGCAGCAAATATTGCGGCAGGGGGCCACTAACCGGGAGTTCTGACACAGATACGCAGTATTTT CASSKYCGRGPLTGSSDTDTQYF
TRBD1 NA 17 TRBJ2-1 TRBV5-1 TGCGCCAGCAGCTCGTATCCCGGGACAGGGGAGGACAATGAGCAGTTCTTC CASSSYPGTGEDNEQFF
NA NA 13 TRBJ2-7 TRBV29-1 TGCAGCGTTGATGGCCCGATCCGCGGCGAGCAGTACTTC CSVDGPIRGEQYF
NA NA 13 TRBJ2-2 TRBV28 TGTGCCAGCAGTCCGCACGACACCGGGGAGCTGTTTTTT CASSPHDTGELFF
NA NA 15 TRBJ1-2 TRBV18 TGTGCCAGCTCACCCCGGGGTGAGGGCGGCCGTGGCTACACCTTC CASSPRGEGGRGYTF
NA NA 15 TRBJ2-1 TRBV19 TGTGCCAGTAGTGGGCGACCGACGAGTTCCGGTGAGCAGTTCTTC CASSGRPTSSGEQFF
TRBD2 NA 17 TRBJ2-1 TRBV5-6 TGTGCCAGCAGCTCCGGGACTAGCGGATTCTCCTACAATGAGCAGTTCTTC CASSSGTSGFSYNEQFF
NA NA 13 TRBJ2-7 TRBV5-4 TGTGCCAGCAGCTTGAAGGGATCCTACGAGCAGTACTTC CASSLKGSYEQYF
TRBD2 NA 14 TRBJ2-3 TRBV27 TGTGCCAGCAGTCCCACCAGACTAGCTGATACGCAGTATTTT CASSPTRLADTQYF
NA NA 14 TRBJ1-2 TRBV11-3 TGTGCCAGCAGCTTAGTGGCACTGAGCTATGGCTACACCTTC CASSLVALSYGYTF
NA NA 15 TRBJ1-4 TRBV28 TGTGCCAGCAGTTTAAGGGGTAGCGGGAATGAAAAACTGTTTTTT CASSLRGSGNEKLFF
NA NA 13 TRBJ2-5 TRBV10-1 TGCGCCAGCAGTATGGGACTCAAAGAGACCCAGTACTTC CASSMGLKETQYF
NA NA 14 TRBJ2-3 TRBV7-9 TGTGCCAGCAGCCTTAAGGACAGCCCAGATACGCAGTATTTT CASSLKDSPDTQYF
NA NA 17 TRBJ2-5 TRBV5-5 TGTGCCAGCAGCTTGCTCTTTAGCGGAGGGTACCAAGAGACCCAGTACTTC CASSLLFSGGYQETQYF